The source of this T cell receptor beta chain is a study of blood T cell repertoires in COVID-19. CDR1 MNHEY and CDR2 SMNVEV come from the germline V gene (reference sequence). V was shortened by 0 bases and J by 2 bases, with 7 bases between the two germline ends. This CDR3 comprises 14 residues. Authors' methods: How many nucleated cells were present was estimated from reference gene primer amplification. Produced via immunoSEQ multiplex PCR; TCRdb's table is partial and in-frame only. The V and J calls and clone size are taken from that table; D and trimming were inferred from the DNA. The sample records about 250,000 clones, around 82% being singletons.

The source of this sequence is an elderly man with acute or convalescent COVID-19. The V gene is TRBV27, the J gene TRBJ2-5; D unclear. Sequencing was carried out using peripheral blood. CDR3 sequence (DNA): TGTGCCAGCAGTTTATCTGCCAGACAAGAGACCCAGTACTTC. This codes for CASSLSARQETQYF.